These T cell receptor beta chains were read from a single sample in a study of patients and donors after allogeneic stem cell transplantation. Each CDR3 protein gets one entry after TCRdb re-called the RT-PCR reads with MiXCR. The sample consists of roughly 960,000 distinct CDR3 sequences, about 20% of them appearing once. The sample was blood, either unsorted or a sorted T cell fraction (not recorded which). These receptors were collected from a human donor who was either an allogeneic HSCT recipient or a stem cell or donor lymphocyte infusion donor (not recorded which). It is not recorded whose cells these are; they may come from a transplant donor. Both conserved end residues are part of each CDR3.

>TRBJ1-1|TRBV2
CASSRKSGTEAFF
>TRBJ1-3|TRBV4-1
CASSQETGFSGNTIYF
>TRBJ2-5|TRBV5-1
CATRGTTESRETQYF
>TRBJ2-7|TRBV7-6
CASSLVFQGESYEQYF
>TRBJ2-7|TRBV27
CASSHTGPAYEQYF
>TRBJ2-7|TRBV5-6
CASSSGPGVSYEQYF
>TRBJ2-7|TRBV6-2/TRBV6-3
CASSSRLGRLYEQYF
>TRBJ2-1|TRBV4-2
CASSQVGPGEQFF
>TRBJ2-5|TRBV20-1
CSARPPGQGKETQYF
>TRBJ1-5|TRBV10-3
CAISEGGSGNQPQHF